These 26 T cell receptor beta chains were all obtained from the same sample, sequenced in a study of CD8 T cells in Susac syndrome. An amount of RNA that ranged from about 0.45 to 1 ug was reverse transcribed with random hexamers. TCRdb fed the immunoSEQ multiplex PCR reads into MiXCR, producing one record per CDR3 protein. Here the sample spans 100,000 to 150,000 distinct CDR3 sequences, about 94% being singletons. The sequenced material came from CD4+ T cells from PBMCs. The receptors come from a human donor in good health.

This CDR3 reads CASSHPGQGIYEQYF. Written as DNA, the CDR3 is TGCGCCAGCAGCCACCCGGGACAGGGCATTTACGAGCAGTACTTC. The rearrangement uses TRBV4-1 and TRBJ2-7; 9 positions match TRBD1. V was pared by 3 bases and J by 4 bases, with 7 bases of the junction left unmatched. In germline, CDR1 is MGHRA, CDR2 YSYEKL. This CDR3 has 15 amino acids.

The CDR3 DNA is TGTGCCAGCAGTGACGACGGAAATCAGCCCCAGCATTTT. It specifies CASSDDGNQPQHF. V is TRBV6-6 and J is TRBJ1-5, with no clear D. CDR3 length: 13 amino acids. Trimming cost V 5 bases and J 4 bases, with 9 bases left between them. Germline lookup yields CDR1 MNHNY and CDR2 SVGAGI (reference sequence).

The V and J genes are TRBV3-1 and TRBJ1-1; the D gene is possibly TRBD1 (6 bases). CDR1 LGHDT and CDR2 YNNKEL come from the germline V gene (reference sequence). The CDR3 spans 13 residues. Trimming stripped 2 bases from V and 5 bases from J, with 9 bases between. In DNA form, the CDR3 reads TGTGCCAGCAGCCAATTAAGGGGGACTGAAGCTTTCTTT. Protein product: CASSQLRGTEAFF.

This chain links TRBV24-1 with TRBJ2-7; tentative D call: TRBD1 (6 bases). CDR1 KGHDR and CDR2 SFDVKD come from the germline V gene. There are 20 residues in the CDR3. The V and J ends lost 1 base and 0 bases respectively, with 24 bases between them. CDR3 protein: CATSDFYPQGGTWFSYEQYF. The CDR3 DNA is TGTGCCACCAGTGATTTCTATCCTCAAGGGGGAACTTGGTTCTCCTACGAGCAGTACTTC.

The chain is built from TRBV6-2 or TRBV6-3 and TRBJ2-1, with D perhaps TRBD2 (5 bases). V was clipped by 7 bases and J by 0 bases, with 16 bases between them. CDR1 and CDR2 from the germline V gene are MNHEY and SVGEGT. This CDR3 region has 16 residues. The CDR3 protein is CASTSLAGHSYNEQFF. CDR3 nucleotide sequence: TGTGCCAGCACCTCCCTGGCGGGCCACTCCTACAATGAGCAGTTCTTC.

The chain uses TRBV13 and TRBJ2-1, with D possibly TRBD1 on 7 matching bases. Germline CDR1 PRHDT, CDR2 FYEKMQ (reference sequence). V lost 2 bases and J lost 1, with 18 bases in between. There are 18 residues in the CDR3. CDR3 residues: CASSLYQGGLLSYNEQFF. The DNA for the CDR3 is TGTGCCAGCAGCTTATACCAGGGGGGACTCCTATCCTACAATGAGCAGTTCTTC.

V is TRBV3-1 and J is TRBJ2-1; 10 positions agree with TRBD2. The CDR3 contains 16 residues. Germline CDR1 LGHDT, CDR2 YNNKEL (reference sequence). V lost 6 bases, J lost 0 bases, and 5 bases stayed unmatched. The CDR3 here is CASRYGLADSYNEQFF. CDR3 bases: TGTGCCAGCAGATACGGACTAGCGGACTCCTACAATGAGCAGTTCTTC.

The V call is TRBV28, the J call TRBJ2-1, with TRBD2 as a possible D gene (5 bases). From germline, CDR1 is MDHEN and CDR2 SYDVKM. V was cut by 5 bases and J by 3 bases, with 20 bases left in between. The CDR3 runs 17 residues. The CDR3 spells CASSPPGLDIVYNEQFF. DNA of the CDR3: TGTGCCAGCAGTCCACCCGGACTCGATATAGTCTACAATGAGCAGTTCTTC.

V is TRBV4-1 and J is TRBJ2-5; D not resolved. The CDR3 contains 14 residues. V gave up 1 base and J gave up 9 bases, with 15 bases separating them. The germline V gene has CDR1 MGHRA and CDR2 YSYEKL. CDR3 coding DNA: TGCGCCAGCAGCCAAGCGGCCACTCCCGGAGCCCAGTACTTC. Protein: CASSQAATPGAQYF.

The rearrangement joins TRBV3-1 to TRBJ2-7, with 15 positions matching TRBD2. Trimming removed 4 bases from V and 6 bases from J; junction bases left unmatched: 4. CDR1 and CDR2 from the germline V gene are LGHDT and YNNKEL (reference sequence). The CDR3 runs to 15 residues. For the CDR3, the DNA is TGTGCCAGCAGCCTGGGACTAGCGGGAGGCCGCGAGCAGTACTTC. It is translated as CASSLGLAGGREQYF.

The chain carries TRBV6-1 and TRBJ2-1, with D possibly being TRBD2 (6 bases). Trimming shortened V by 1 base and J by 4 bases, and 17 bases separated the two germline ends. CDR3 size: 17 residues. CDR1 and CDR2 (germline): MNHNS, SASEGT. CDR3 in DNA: TGTGCCAGCAGTGAAGGCGGGACCAGACTCCCTTACAATGAGCAGTTCTTC. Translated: CASSEGGTRLPYNEQFF.

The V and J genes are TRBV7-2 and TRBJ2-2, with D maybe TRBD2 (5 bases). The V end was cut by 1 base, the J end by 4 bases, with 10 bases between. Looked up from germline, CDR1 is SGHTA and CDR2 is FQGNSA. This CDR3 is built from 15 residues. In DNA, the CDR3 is TGTGCCAGCAGCTTAGTTCAGGAGGTCACCGGGGAGCTGTTTTTT. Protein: CASSLVQEVTGELFF.

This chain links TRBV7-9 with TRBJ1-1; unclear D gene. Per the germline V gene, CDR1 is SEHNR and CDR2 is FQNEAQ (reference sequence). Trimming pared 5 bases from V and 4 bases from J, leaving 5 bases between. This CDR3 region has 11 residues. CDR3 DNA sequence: TGTGCCAGCAGCGTAATCACTGAAGCTTTCTTT. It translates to CASSVITEAFF.

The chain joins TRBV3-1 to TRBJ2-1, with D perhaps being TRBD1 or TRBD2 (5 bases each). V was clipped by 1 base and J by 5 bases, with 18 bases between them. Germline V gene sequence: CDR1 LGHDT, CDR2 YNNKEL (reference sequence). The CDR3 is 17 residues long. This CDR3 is CASSQVSRGLGNNEQFF. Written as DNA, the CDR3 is TGTGCCAGCAGCCAAGTGTCCCGGGGCTTGGGTAACAATGAGCAGTTCTTC.

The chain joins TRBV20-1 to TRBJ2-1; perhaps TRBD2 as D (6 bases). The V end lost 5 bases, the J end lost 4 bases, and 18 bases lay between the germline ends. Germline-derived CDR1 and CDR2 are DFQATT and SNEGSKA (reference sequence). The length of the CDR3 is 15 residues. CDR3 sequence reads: CSARGGSHGYNEQFF. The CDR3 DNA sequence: TGCAGTGCTCGAGGAGGGAGCCACGGTTACAATGAGCAGTTCTTC.

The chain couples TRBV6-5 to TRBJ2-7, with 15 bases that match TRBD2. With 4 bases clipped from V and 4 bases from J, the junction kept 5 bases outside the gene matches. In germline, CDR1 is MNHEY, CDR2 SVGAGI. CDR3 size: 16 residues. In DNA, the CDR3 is TGTGCCAGCAGTTCCGGACTAGCGGGAGGGAATTACGAGCAGTACTTC. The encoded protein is CASSSGLAGGNYEQYF.

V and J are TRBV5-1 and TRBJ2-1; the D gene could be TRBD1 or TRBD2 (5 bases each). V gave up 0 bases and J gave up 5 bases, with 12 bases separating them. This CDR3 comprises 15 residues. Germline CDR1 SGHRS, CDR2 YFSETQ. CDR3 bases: TGCGCCAGCAGCTTGGTGGGAGTCAGGGACAATGAGCAGTTCTTC. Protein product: CASSLVGVRDNEQFF. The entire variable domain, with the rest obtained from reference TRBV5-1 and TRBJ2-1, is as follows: KAGVTQTPRYLIKTRGQQVTLSCSPISGHRSVSWYQQTPGQGLQFLFEYFSETQRNKGNFPGRFSGRQFSNSRSEMNVSTLELGDSALYLCASSLVGVRDNEQFFGPGTRLTVL.

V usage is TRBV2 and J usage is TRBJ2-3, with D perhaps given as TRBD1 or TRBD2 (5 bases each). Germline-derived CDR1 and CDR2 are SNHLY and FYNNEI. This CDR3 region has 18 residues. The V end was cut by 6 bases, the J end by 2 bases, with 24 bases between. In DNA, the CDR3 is TGTGCCAGCAGAGAGGGGTTGGGGCTAGTTCGGGACACAGATACGCAGTATTTT. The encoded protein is CASREGLGLVRDTDTQYF.

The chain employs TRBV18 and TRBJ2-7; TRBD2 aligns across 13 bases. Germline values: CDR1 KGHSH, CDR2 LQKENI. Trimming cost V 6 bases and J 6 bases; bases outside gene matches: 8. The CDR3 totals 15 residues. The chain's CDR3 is CASSRGLAGEVEQYF. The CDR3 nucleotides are TGTGCCAGCTCTCGTGGACTAGCGGGAGAAGTCGAGCAGTACTTC.

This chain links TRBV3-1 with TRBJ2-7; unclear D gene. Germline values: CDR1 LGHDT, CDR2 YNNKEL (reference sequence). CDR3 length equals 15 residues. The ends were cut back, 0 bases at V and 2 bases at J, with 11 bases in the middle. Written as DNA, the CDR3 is TGTGCCAGCAGCCAAGATCTTGTCTCTACCTACGAGCAGTACTTC. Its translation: CASSQDLVSTYEQYF.

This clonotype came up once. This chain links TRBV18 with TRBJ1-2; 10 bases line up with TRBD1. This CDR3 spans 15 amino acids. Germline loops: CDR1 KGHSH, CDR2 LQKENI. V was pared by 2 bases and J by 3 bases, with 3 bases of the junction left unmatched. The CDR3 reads CASSPGTGDYYGYTF. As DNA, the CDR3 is TGTGCCAGCTCACCAGGGACAGGGGATTACTATGGCTACACCTTC. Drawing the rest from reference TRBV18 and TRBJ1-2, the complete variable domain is NAGVMQNPRHLVRRRGQEARLRCSPMKGHSHVYWYRQLPEEGLKFMVYLQKENIIDESGMPKERFSAEFPKEGPSILRIQQVVRGDSAAYFCASSPGTGDYYGYTFGSGTRLTVV.

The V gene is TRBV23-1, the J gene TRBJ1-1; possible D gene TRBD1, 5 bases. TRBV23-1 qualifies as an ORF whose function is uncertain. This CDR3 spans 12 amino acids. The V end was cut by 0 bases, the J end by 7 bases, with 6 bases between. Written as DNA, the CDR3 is TGCGCCAGCAGTCAATCAAGGGGTGAAGCTTTCTTT. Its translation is CASSQSRGEAFF.

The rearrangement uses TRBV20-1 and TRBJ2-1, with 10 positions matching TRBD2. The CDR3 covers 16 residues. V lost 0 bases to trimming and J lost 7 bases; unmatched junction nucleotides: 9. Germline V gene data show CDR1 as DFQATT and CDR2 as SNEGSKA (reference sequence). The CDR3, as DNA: TGCAGTGCTAGAGATAGGAGGACTAGCGGTGCGAATGAGCAGTTCTTC. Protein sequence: CSARDRRTSGANEQFF.

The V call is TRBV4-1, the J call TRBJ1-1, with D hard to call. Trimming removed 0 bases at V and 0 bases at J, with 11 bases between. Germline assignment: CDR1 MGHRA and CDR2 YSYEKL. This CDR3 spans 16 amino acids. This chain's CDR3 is CASSQDALVLNTEAFF. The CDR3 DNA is TGCGCCAGCAGCCAAGATGCCCTCGTGTTGAACACTGAAGCTTTCTTT.

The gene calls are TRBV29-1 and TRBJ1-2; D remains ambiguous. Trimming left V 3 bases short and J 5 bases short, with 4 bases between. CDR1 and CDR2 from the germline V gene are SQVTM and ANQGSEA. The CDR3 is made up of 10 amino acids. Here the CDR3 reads CSVDSYGYTF. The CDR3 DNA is TGCAGCGTTGACAGTTATGGCTACACCTTC.

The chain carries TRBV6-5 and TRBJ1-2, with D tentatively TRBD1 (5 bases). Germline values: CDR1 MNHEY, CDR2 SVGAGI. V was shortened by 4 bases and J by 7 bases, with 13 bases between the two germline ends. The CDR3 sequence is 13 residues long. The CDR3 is CASSFLSGGGYTF. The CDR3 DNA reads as TGTGCCAGCAGTTTTCTTTCGGGGGGTGGCTACACCTTC.